These 28 T cell receptor beta chains were sequenced from one sample in a study of regulatory T cells in long-lasting Graves disease. Combining iRepertoire HTBI primers with Arm-PCR of CDR3 regions, the authors built TCR beta libraries. MiXCR, run by TCRdb on the multiplex PCR reads, gives a single entry per CDR3 protein. The sample has approximately 490,000 distinct CDR3 sequences, around 15% seen once. The time point here: newly diagnosed GD, antithyroid drugs for less than 3 months. Making the TCR library involved RNA that had been extracted from PBMCs. Separately, the same data were catalogued under a study of T cells in Graves' hyperthyroidism and ophthalmopathy.

Source: peripheral blood mononuclear cells (PBMCs), taken at new diagnosis, from a patient treated with antithyroid drugs. The receptors derive from a man in his forties or fifties with Graves disease.

This clonotype was seen repeatedly, ten times or more. V usage is TRBV24-1 and J usage is TRBJ1-1; 8 nucleotides line up with TRBD1. Germline-derived CDR1 and CDR2 are KGHDR and SFDVKD. There are 14 residues in the CDR3. V lost 10 bases, J lost 3 bases, and 9 bases stayed unmatched. As DNA, the CDR3 is TGTGCCACTAGAGCCCGGGGACAGGACACTGAAGCTTTCTTT. Protein: CATRARGQDTEAFF.

This clonotype was observed many times. The chain employs TRBV20-1 and TRBJ2-7, with D possibly being TRBD2 (6 bases). Trimming pared 6 bases from V and 6 bases from J, leaving 18 bases between. Germline V gives CDR1 DFQATT, CDR2 SNEGSKA (reference sequence). The CDR3 runs to 13 residues. The CDR3: CSARLDRSLEQYF. The CDR3 coding sequence is TGCAGTGCCAGACTAGATCGGTCTCTCGAGCAGTACTTC.

This clonotype was observed many times. The V and J genes are TRBV28 and TRBJ2-7, with D perhaps matching TRBD2 (6 bases). V gave up 5 bases and J gave up 0 bases, with 14 bases separating them. Germline V gene lookup returns CDR1 MDHEN and CDR2 SYDVKM. The CDR3 is 15 residues long. CDR3 DNA sequence: TGTGCCAGCAGTCCATGGACTATCAGCTCCTACGAGCAGTACTTC. This translates into CASSPWTISSYEQYF.

In regard to this clonotype: A much larger clone sits a single nucleotide away, making a read error possible. The V gene is TRBV10-3, the J gene TRBJ2-7; D ambiguous. The CDR3 length is 12 residues. Germline-derived CDR1 and CDR2 are ENHRY and SYGVKD. For the CDR3, the DNA is TGTGCCATCAGTGGACAATCCTACGAGCGGTACTTC. Translated: CAISGQSYERYF.

The rearrangement joins TRBV7-2 to TRBJ2-1; 10 bases agree with TRBD2. Germline V CDR1 and CDR2: SGHTA, FQGNSA. J lost 7 bases, V lost 5 bases, and 11 bases had no gene match. The CDR3 runs 16 residues. The CDR3 loop reads CASSKGASGSLNEQFF. The CDR3 nucleotides are TGTGCCAGCAGCAAGGGGGCTAGCGGGAGTTTAAATGAGCAGTTCTTC.

This clonotype was seen ten or more times. The chain links TRBV28 to TRBJ2-5; TRBD2 aligns across 14 bases. J gave up 3 bases and V 7 bases, and 22 bases lay outside the gene matches. The CDR3 extends over 21 amino acids. In germline, CDR1 is MDHEN, CDR2 SYDVKM. The CDR3 spells CASNYKVRQGLAGEEEETQYF. CDR3 nucleotides: TGTGCCAGCAATTATAAGGTCAGGCAGGGACTAGCGGGAGAGGAGGAAGAGACCCAGTACTTC. Supplemented by reference TRBV28 and TRBJ2-5, the full variable domain reads DVKVTQSSRYLVKRTGEKVFLECVQDMDHENMFWYRQDPGLGLRLIYFSYDVKMKEKGDIPEGYSVSREKKERFSLILESASTNQTSMYLCASNYKVRQGLAGEEEETQYFGPGTRLLVL.

This clonotype was detected ten times or more. CDR3 nucleotide sequence: TGTGCCAGCGGAGGACTAGCGAAAGAGACCCAGTACTTC. This codes for CASGGLAKETQYF. This chain uses TRBV27 with TRBJ2-5; 9 bases agree with TRBD2. V shed 8 bases and J 3 bases; nucleotides not matched to a gene: 4. Germline V gene lookup returns CDR1 MNHEY and CDR2 SMNVEV (reference sequence). This CDR3 has 13 residues.

This clonotype was observed many times. The genes are TRBV13 and TRBJ1-4, with TRBD1 as a possible D gene (5 bases). V was clipped by 4 bases and J by 4 bases, with 10 bases between them. CDR1 and CDR2 from the germline V gene are PRHDT and FYEKMQ (reference sequence). The CDR3 spans 14 residues. The CDR3 nucleotides are TGTGCCAGCAGCTCCGGGACGGATAATGAAAAACTGTTTTTT. Protein: CASSSGTDNEKLFF.

V and J are TRBV2 and TRBJ2-5; 8 nucleotides line up with TRBD1. The length of the CDR3 is 13 residues. The V segment lost 10 bases and the J segment 5 bases; nucleotides outside the gene matches: 9. Germline values: CDR1 SNHLY, CDR2 FYNNEI. The CDR3 DNA sequence: TGTGCCACCCGGACAGGGCCTCCGGAGACCCAGTACTTC. Translated, it gives CATRTGPPETQYF.

The gene calls are TRBV7-8 and TRBJ2-7; D remains unclear. Germline CDR1 and CDR2: SGHVS and FQNEAQ. The CDR3 has 13 amino acids. V was shortened by 2 bases and J by 1 base, with 6 bases between the two germline ends. This CDR3 reads CASSLSFSYEQYF. The CDR3 nucleotides are TGTGCCAGCAGCTTAAGTTTTTCCTACGAGCAGTACTTC.

The genes are TRBV4-1 and TRBJ2-7, with 10 bases aligning to TRBD1. CDR3 length equals 15 residues. J gave up 5 bases and V 5 bases, and 9 bases lay outside the gene matches. Germline V lookup: CDR1 MGHRA, CDR2 YSYEKL. CDR3 DNA: TGCGCCAGCAGCTACGGGACAGGGGATCAGGACGAGCAGTACTTC. Translation: CASSYGTGDQDEQYF.

The chain employs TRBV19 and TRBJ2-5, with 7 positions matching TRBD1. This CDR3 contains 15 residues. J gave up 10 bases and V 4 bases, and 15 bases lay outside the gene matches. The V gene's germline CDR1 is LNHDA and CDR2 SQIVND (reference sequence). The CDR3 nucleotides are TGTGCCAGTAGTAGAGATACGACAGGGCTCGGGGACCAGTACTTC. This codes for CASSRDTTGLGDQYF.

The chain is built from TRBV24-1 and TRBJ2-5; no clear D gene. The CDR3 is 13 amino acids. Trimming pared 1 base from V and 5 bases from J, leaving 7 bases between. In germline, CDR1 is KGHDR, CDR2 SFDVKD. In nucleotides, the CDR3 is TGTGCCACCAGTGATTTAGTTTCGGAGACCCAGTACTTC. The encoded protein is CATSDLVSETQYF.

This clonotype occurred many times. The chain links TRBV20-1 to TRBJ2-1; TRBD2 matches 10 bases. Germline CDR1 is DFQATT and CDR2 is SNEGSKA (reference sequence). The ends lost 5 bases at V and 4 bases at J; junction bases unmatched: 8. This CDR3 comprises 15 residues. In DNA form, the CDR3 reads TGCAGTGCTCACAAACTAGCGGGGACGTACAATGAGCAGTTCTTC. Translating it yields CSAHKLAGTYNEQFF.

This clonotype was counted between two and nine times. The chain links TRBV19 to TRBJ2-7, with 13 positions matching TRBD2. From germline, CDR1 is LNHDA and CDR2 SQIVND (reference sequence). This CDR3 region has 13 residues. V lost 10 bases and J lost 5; bases outside the gene matches: 5. The CDR3 reads CAKWTSGSHEQYF. The CDR3 DNA reads TGTGCCAAGTGGACTAGCGGGAGCCACGAGCAGTACTTC.

In its sample, this clonotype was seen many times. The CDR3 nucleotides read TGCAGTGCTAGATCCGGGAGACAGCCCCAGCATTTT. Amino acids: CSARSGRQPQHF. The V and J genes are TRBV20-1 and TRBJ1-5, with D uncertain. The CDR3 has 12 residues. V lost 2 bases and J 7 bases, leaving 9 bases between the germline ends. Germline CDR1 and CDR2: DFQATT and SNEGSKA (reference sequence).

Concerning this clonotype: A clone one base away is much larger, so this may be a read error. V usage is TRBV30 and J usage is TRBJ2-7; 11 nucleotides align to TRBD2. The CDR3 sequence is 15 residues long. V dropped 5 bases and J dropped 3; count of bases not matched to a gene: 9. CDR1 and CDR2 (germline): GTSNPN, SVGIG (reference sequence). The CDR3 nucleotides read TGTGCCTGGGGCCGACTAGCGGGGAATATCTACGAGCAGTACTTC. Amino acids: CAWGRLAGNIYEQYF.

This clonotype was seen ten or more times. V gene TRBV6-1 combines with J gene TRBJ1-1; D is unresolved. Between the trimmed V and J ends, which lost 2 bases and 0 bases, there was a span of 10 bases. CDR1 is MNHNS and CDR2 is SASEGT in the germline V gene. This CDR3 is 15 amino acids long. CDR3 loop: CASSESLALNTEAFF. The CDR3 DNA reads TGTGCCAGCAGTGAATCGTTGGCTTTGAACACTGAAGCTTTCTTT.

This clonotype has ten or more counts. The V gene is TRBV7-2, the J gene TRBJ1-1; maybe TRBD1 (5 bases). V was cut by 6 bases and J by 5 bases, with 19 bases left in between. The length of the CDR3 is 15 residues. The V gene's germline CDR1 is SGHTA and CDR2 FQGNSA. CDR3 bases: TGTGCCAGCAGATCCCCAGGGAGGGCAAGGACTGAAGCTTTCTTT. It codes for CASRSPGRARTEAFF.

This clonotype was detected ten times or more. The chain uses TRBV2 and TRBJ2-7, with 8 bases identical to TRBD1. With 2 bases clipped from V and 11 bases from J, the junction kept 5 bases outside the gene matches. The length of the CDR3 is 12 residues. Germline lookup yields CDR1 SNHLY and CDR2 FYNNEI. CDR3 loop: CASSETGQEEYF. The CDR3 nucleotides read TGTGCCAGCAGTGAAACGGGACAGGAGGAGTACTTC.

This clonotype was picked up many times. The J gene is TRBJ2-1, the V gene TRBV12-3 or TRBV12-4; 9 bases fit TRBD2. Germline trimming cut 6 bases from V and 4 bases from J; bases unmatched to any gene: 4. The CDR3 extends over 14 amino acids. The CDR3 sequence: CASSFSGRYNEQFF. In DNA, the CDR3 is TGTGCCAGCAGCTTCAGCGGGAGGTACAATGAGCAGTTCTTC.

The table lists this clonotype with many counts. The V gene is TRBV7-3, the J gene TRBJ2-2; no clear D gene. In germline, CDR1 is SGHTA, CDR2 FQGTGA. Trimming removed 5 bases from V and 1 base from J, with 14 bases in between. The CDR3 totals 16 residues. The CDR3 is CASSPRIQENTGELFF. CDR3 coding DNA: TGTGCCAGCAGCCCTCGTATTCAGGAGAACACCGGGGAGCTGTTTTTT.

The V and J genes are TRBV14 and TRBJ1-2; 7 bases are a match to TRBD1. This CDR3 is 16 amino acids long. Germline assignment: CDR1 SGHDN and CDR2 FVKESK. The V and J ends lost 4 bases and 0 bases, in that order; junction bases with no gene match: 8. Here the CDR3 DNA reads TGTGCCAGCAGCCGGGACAGCCTCACAGCTAACTATGGCTACACCTTC. Residues: CASSRDSLTANYGYTF.

At least ten counts were recorded for this clonotype. This chain joins TRBV7-8 and TRBJ2-5; D possibly corresponds to TRBD1 (6 bases). Germline values: CDR1 SGHVS, CDR2 FQNEAQ. V was pared by 1 base and J by 7 bases, with 16 bases between. The CDR3 spans 15 residues. For the CDR3, the DNA is TGTGCCAGCAGCTTAGGCAGGGGACGCCGAGGGACCCAGTACTTC. As protein: CASSLGRGRRGTQYF.

This clonotype was seen repeatedly, ten times or more. The V call is TRBV29-1, the J call TRBJ2-1; D might be TRBD2 (6 bases). The CDR3 contains 12 residues. V shed 7 bases and J shed 6 bases, with 13 bases lying between them. The germline V gene encodes CDR1 SQVTM and CDR2 ANQGSEA. Here the CDR3 reads CSGKTGVNEQFF. In DNA form, the CDR3 reads TGCAGCGGAAAGACGGGGGTCAATGAGCAGTTCTTC.

This clonotype was counted ten times or more. The rearrangement joins TRBV20-1 to TRBJ2-7; 11 bases are shared with TRBD2. The germline V gene encodes CDR1 DFQATT and CDR2 SNEGSKA (reference sequence). Germline trimming cut 0 bases from V and 5 bases from J; bases unmatched to any gene: 9. This CDR3 has 16 residues. CDR3 in amino acids: CSARDLITSGSNEQYF. In DNA form, the CDR3 reads TGCAGTGCTAGAGATCTAATCACTAGCGGGAGTAACGAGCAGTACTTC.

Many counts were recorded for this clonotype. J is TRBJ2-1 and V is TRBV7-9; TRBD2 agrees at 13 bases. From germline, CDR1 is SEHNR and CDR2 FQNEAQ (reference sequence). The CDR3 loop spans 17 amino acids. V was pared by 1 base and J by 6 bases, with 6 bases of the junction left unmatched. As DNA, the CDR3 is TGTGCCAGCAGCTTAGGGGGACTAGCGGGAATGGTCAATGAGCAGTTCTTC. Translated: CASSLGGLAGMVNEQFF.

Remarks on this clonotype: As the CDR3 is not closed by the conserved phenylalanine or tryptophan, this likely results from a read error. This chain connects TRBV7-9 to TRBJ1-6; D is uncertain. Germline CDR1 is SEHNR and CDR2 is FQNEAQ (reference sequence). The CDR3 is 12 amino acids. V lost 8 bases and J 7 bases, leaving 9 bases between the germline ends. The CDR3 here is CASGFSNSPLHS. CDR3 nucleotides: TGTGCCAGCGGTTTCTCCAATTCACCCCTCCACTCT.